One and the same sample provided the 15 T cell receptor beta chains below, sequenced in a study of cytomegalovirus exposure and HLA in healthy donors. Primers: 60 Vbeta forward and 13 Jbeta reverse. Produced via immunoSEQ multiplex PCR; TCRdb's table is partial and in-frame only. The top ten clones hold 1.3% of a sample with over 85,000 clones, around 84% of them seen once. The sample consisted of PBMCs. The source of these receptors is a young woman in good health and CMV-seronegative.

The V and J genes are TRBV5-1 and TRBJ1-5; unclear D gene. V was cut by 8 bases and J by 0 bases, with 9 bases left in between. Germline V gives CDR1 SGHRS, CDR2 YFSETQ. There are 13 residues in the CDR3. In DNA form, the CDR3 reads TGCGCCAGTAGGAGGAATAGCAATCAGCCCCAGCATTTT. This codes for CASRRNSNQPQHF.

The chain uses TRBV6-1 and TRBJ2-7; D uncertain. The V gene lost 2 bases and the J gene lost 2 bases, with 16 bases spanning the gap. The CDR3 contains 16 residues. Germline CDR1 MNHNS, CDR2 SASEGT. The CDR3 loop is CASSEPTVGRTYEQYF. The CDR3 DNA follows: TGTGCCAGCAGTGAACCCACAGTTGGCCGAACCTACGAGCAGTACTTC.

This clone showed up just a few times. The V call is TRBV14, the J call TRBJ1-4; a possible D gene is TRBD1 (5 bases). This CDR3 has 13 residues. V was cut by 3 bases and J by 8 bases, with 10 bases left in between. Germline V lookup: CDR1 SGHDN, CDR2 FVKESK. CDR3 sequence reads: CASSHRVGEKLFF. In nucleotides, the CDR3 is TGTGCCAGCAGCCACAGGGTGGGGGAAAAACTGTTTTTT.

This clone was detected only a few times. This sequence joins TRBV6-1 and TRBJ2-3; a weak D match, TRBD2 (5 bases). Trimming shortened V by 2 bases and J by 0 bases, and 9 bases separated the two germline ends. CDR3 length: 15 residues. Per germline, CDR1 MNHNS and CDR2 SASEGT. The CDR3 nucleotides read TGTGCCAGCAGTGAAAGGCCGGGGAGCACAGATACGCAGTATTTT. Translation: CASSERPGSTDTQYF.

V is TRBV7-6 and J is TRBJ2-6; a possible D gene is TRBD2 (6 bases). The CDR3 extends over 15 amino acids. Trimming stripped 3 bases from V and 2 bases from J, with 8 bases between. CDR1 is SGHVS, CDR2 FNYEAQ, per germline. The CDR3: CASSFREAGANVLTF. The CDR3 DNA reads TGTGCCAGCAGCTTCAGGGAGGCTGGGGCCAACGTCCTGACTTTC. The full variable domain, its missing parts supplied by reference TRBV7-6 and TRBJ2-6, is GAGVSQSPRYKVTKRGQDVALRCDPISGHVSLYWYRQALGQGPEFLTYFNYEAQQDKSGLPNDRFSAERPEGSISTLTIQRTEQRDSAMYRCASSFREAGANVLTFGAGSRLTVL.

The chain carries TRBV7-2 and TRBJ2-2; TRBD1 matches at 7 bases. Germline assignment: CDR1 SGHTA and CDR2 FQGNSA. V lost 8 bases and J lost 6; bases outside the gene matches: 6. CDR3 size: 13 residues. The CDR3 loop is CASRERGPGELFF. In DNA, the CDR3 is TGTGCCAGCCGAGAGAGGGGGCCCGGGGAGCTGTTTTTT.

This chain connects TRBV7-6 to TRBJ2-2; no clear D. The germline V and J ends were trimmed by 3 bases and 0 bases, with 11 bases remaining between them. Per the germline V gene, CDR1 is SGHVS and CDR2 is FNYEAQ. This CDR3 contains 16 residues. The CDR3 spells CASSLGSITNTGELFF. Written as DNA, the CDR3 is TGTGCCAGCAGCTTGGGCAGCATTACGAACACCGGGGAGCTGTTTTTT.

The chain couples TRBV6-5 to TRBJ2-7; 10 bases map to TRBD1. The CDR3 runs to 13 residues. V was clipped by 6 bases and J by 7 bases; unmatched bases: 6. CDR1 is MNHEY and CDR2 is SVGAGI in the germline V gene. Here the CDR3 DNA reads TGTGCCAGCAGGGAGGGACAGGGGTTTGAGCAGTACTTC. Translating it yields CASREGQGFEQYF.

Only one count was recorded for this clone. This chain uses TRBV2 with TRBJ2-2; 10 nucleotides align to TRBD2. After removal of 6 bases from V and 4 bases from J, the junction contained 14 bases not matched to a gene. The CDR3 runs to 18 residues. Germline V lookup: CDR1 SNHLY, CDR2 FYNNEI. In DNA, the CDR3 is TGTGCCAGCAGCGCATTAGCGGGAGGAGAGGCGGTCACCGGGGAGCTGTTTTTT. This codes for CASSALAGGEAVTGELFF.

This sequence joins TRBV2 and TRBJ1-3; maybe TRBD1 (5 bases). The V and J ends lost 7 bases and 2 bases respectively, with 15 bases between them. The germline V gene has CDR1 SNHLY and CDR2 FYNNEI. The CDR3 loop spans 15 amino acids. The CDR3, as DNA: TGTGCCAGCACCCGAAGGGGAGGCGCTGGAAACACCATATATTTT. The encoded protein is CASTRRGGAGNTIYF.

The chain carries TRBV19 and TRBJ1-3; D not certain. CDR1 is LNHDA, CDR2 SQIVND, per germline (reference sequence). Trimming pared 3 bases from V and 0 bases from J, leaving 9 bases between. This CDR3 region has 15 residues. CDR3 in DNA: TGTGCCAGTAGTATTAGTCCGAACTCTGGAAACACCATATATTTT. It encodes CASSISPNSGNTIYF.

The J gene is TRBJ2-7, the V gene TRBV7-9, with D uncertain. The length of the CDR3 is 11 residues. The germline V gene encodes CDR1 SEHNR and CDR2 FQNEAQ (reference sequence). The germline V and J ends were trimmed by 7 bases and 4 bases, with 8 bases remaining between them. The CDR3 DNA is TGTGCCAGCACTCAGGAATACGAGCAGTACTTC. Its protein product is CASTQEYEQYF.

Remarks on this clone: Compared with germline, one end of the junction differs, possibly owing to a read error. The V and J genes are TRBV14 and TRBJ1-1, with D possibly TRBD1 on 5 matching bases. CDR1 SGHDN and CDR2 FVKESK come from the germline V gene. CDR3 length: 14 amino acids. CDR3: CASSQTVRNAEAFF. The CDR3 DNA reads as TGTGCCAGCAGCCAGACAGTGCGGAACGCTGAAGCTTTCTTT.

V gene TRBV10-3 combines with J gene TRBJ1-3, with D unresolved. V lost 5 bases and J 5 bases, leaving 4 bases between the germline ends. The CDR3 contains 11 residues. Germline V gene sequence: CDR1 ENHRY, CDR2 SYGVKD. CDR3 bases: TGTGCCATCAGTACACGAAACACCATATATTTT. The encoded protein is CAISTRNTIYF.

The V and J genes are TRBV13 and TRBJ2-1; 8 nucleotides agree with TRBD1. This CDR3 region has 17 residues. The junction had 12 bases not matched to a gene; V was cut back by 2 bases and J by 6 bases. CDR1 PRHDT and CDR2 FYEKMQ come from the germline V gene (reference sequence). The DNA of the CDR3 is TGTGCCAGCAGCTTAAAAACCGGGACAGGATCGGGCAATGAGCAGTTCTTC. This sequence encodes CASSLKTGTGSGNEQFF.